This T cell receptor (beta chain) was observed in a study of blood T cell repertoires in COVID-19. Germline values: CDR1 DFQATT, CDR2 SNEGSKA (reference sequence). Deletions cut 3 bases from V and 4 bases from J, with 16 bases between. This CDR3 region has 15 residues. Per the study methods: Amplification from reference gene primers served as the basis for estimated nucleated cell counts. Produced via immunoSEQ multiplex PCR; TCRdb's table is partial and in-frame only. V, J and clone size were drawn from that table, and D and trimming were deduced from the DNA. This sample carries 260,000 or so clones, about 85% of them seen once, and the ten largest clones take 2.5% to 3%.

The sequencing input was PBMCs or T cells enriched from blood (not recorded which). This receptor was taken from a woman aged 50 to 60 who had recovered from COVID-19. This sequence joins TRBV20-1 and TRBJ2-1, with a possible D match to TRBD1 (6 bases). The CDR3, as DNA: TGCAGTGCTAGTCTTGGCGGACAGCGATACAATGAGCAGTTCTTC. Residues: CSASLGGQRYNEQFF.